This entry features one TCR beta chain sequence. The sample comes from a study of shared clonotypes between healthy human individuals. CD45RO-negative CD8 cells positively selected for CCR7 made up the naive population, which excluded terminally differentiated effector memory CD45RA+ cells. Only in-frame clones appear in the TCRdb table, and some are missing; sequencing was by immunoSEQ multiplex PCR. The sample lists over 2,000,000 clones, approximately 92% occurring once. Germline CDR1 SGDLS, CDR2 YYNGEE. The CDR3 is 14 amino acids. The V and J ends lost 4 bases and 0 bases respectively, with 8 bases between them.

The sequencing sample was made of naive CD8+ T cells from PBMCs. This receptor was identified in a man between 18 and 29 years old in good health. Some clones in this sample may be carry-over from other donors' samples. The chain employs TRBV9 and TRBJ2-1; perhaps TRBD2 as D (5 bases). The CDR3 protein is CASSFGGSYNEQFF. CDR3 DNA: TGTGCCAGCAGCTTCGGAGGCTCCTACAATGAGCAGTTCTTC. Filled out from reference TRBV9 and TRBJ2-1, the complete variable domain reads DSGVTQTPKHLITATGQRVTLRCSPRSGDLSVYWYQQSLDQGLQFLIQYYNGEERAKGNILERFSAQQFPDLHSELNLSSLELGDSALYFCASSFGGSYNEQFFGPGTRLTVL.